This T cell receptor (beta chain) was captured by sequencing in a study of spatial heterogeneity in lung cancer (dated by TCRdb to between 2018 and 2020). Study-level background: Donors were around 71 patients with early-stage, untreated non-small cell lung cancer from the lung TRACERx cohort. At surgery, some 200 tumor regions, some 61 matched nontumor lung samples and 56 PBMC samples were TCR-sequenced for both alpha and beta chains. Beta-chain transcripts were consistently detected in greater numbers than alpha-chain transcripts, which likely reflected higher beta-chain transcript abundance. Nonsynonymous mutation counts, determined by whole-exome sequencing of tumor tissue, were related to TCR repertoire features. In non-small cell lung cancer, the study made a quantitative comparison of TCR alpha and beta repertoires among multiple tumor regions, matched nontumor lung and blood. Follow-up PBMC samples were sequenced whenever available, with a median time to follow-up of roughly 22 months after resection. In the raw uncorrected reads, each unique combination of TCR and UMI appeared more than ten times on average. Study-wide findings and limitations: Only roughly 14 patients were included in comparisons of baseline and follow-up blood repertoires. Additional single-cell paired TCR alpha and beta sequencing was considered necessary to confirm, at a functional level, the hypothesis that regional TCRs recognize regional mutations. Ubiquitous expanded tumor TCRs showed up in blood more often at tumor resection than at routine follow-up.

Library preparation was by 5' RACE. Sequencing used a NextSeq 500. In the TCR library protocol, a unique molecular identifier was attached to each TCR cDNA molecule so that PCR and sequencing errors could be corrected. Processing in the source paper ran as follows. TCR identification, UMI-based error correction and CDR3 extraction were performed with Decombinator tools. TCRs above a frequency of 2 per 1,000, corresponding to the top 1% of the tumor frequency distribution, were defined as expanded. Rényi diversity was computed with the R vegan package after subsampling each repertoire 100 times to 5,000 TCRs. CDR3 similarity networks were built from amino acid triplet string-kernel similarity, with CDR3s being connected when pairwise similarity was above 0.82. TCRdb took the public reads, trimmed them with fastp at Q25, ran MiXCR for clone calling and kept in-frame beta chains. Identical CDR3 protein sequences are pooled into one entry, listed with their most common genes and DNA. The V and J calls were determined by TCRdb, not by the authors. The sample has about 120,000 distinct CDR3 sequences on record, 10% to 15% of them singletons. Roughly 17% of the sample rests with the top ten.

In its sample, this clonotype was seen a few times. Its antigen is not yet known. The sample holds no much larger clone one base away, and base qualities are not on file. Read against the paper, the sample's time point label means: blood at routine non-recurrence follow-up after resection. Whole RNA extracted from tumor and nontumor lung tissue, or from cryopreserved PBMC samples, was used for TCR sequencing without cell sorting. Only patients for whom sufficient RNA was available from at least two tumor regions were selected for TCR sequencing. The CDR3 runs 15 residues from the cysteine to the phenylalanine. Just the 45-base CDR3 DNA is kept, in frame starting at base 1. Trimming takes 1 base from V and 6 bases from J, and the germline ends sit 19 bases apart. CDR1 is given as DFQATT and CDR2 as SNEGSKA, both from the germline V gene (reference sequence).

In this chain, TRBV20-1 is recombined with TRBJ2-7, with TRBD1 as a weak D call on 6 bases. Here the sequenced sample was PBMCs, taken at follow-up. The sequence was collected from a male donor with early-stage non-small cell lung cancer. The CDR3 corresponds to CSARGNRDTRSEQYF. The nucleotide sequence is TGCAGTGCTAGAGGAAACCGGGACACGCGGAGCGAGCAGTACTTC.